Below, 4 T cell receptor beta chains from the same sample are listed, as sequenced in a study of post-analysis software for immune sequencing data. Findings of the study overall: TRBV segments more frequent in patients than in controls numbered roughly 5 and included TRBV5-6, TRBV5-1 and TRBV20-1.

The antigens of these receptors remain unknown. The TCR beta cDNA libraries contained unique molecular identifiers. MiXCR was run by TCRdb on the PCR reads, yielding one entry per CDR3 protein. The sample shows 430,000 or so distinct CDR3 sequences, less than 40% of them seen only once. Sequenced material: blood. All receptors come from a girl aged 2 to 10 with multiple sclerosis.

The chain employs TRBV20-1 and TRBJ2-5; D gene unclear. The CDR3 is 14 residues long. Germline lookup yields CDR1 DFQATT and CDR2 SNEGSKA (reference sequence). Trimming cost V 2 bases and J 1 base, with 11 bases left between them. The CDR3 loop is CSARLLGGQETQYF. The DNA of the CDR3 is TGCAGTGCTAGACTCCTGGGCGGCCAAGAGACCCAGTACTTC.

In its sample, this clonotype was seen a few times. This chain connects TRBV6-5 to TRBJ1-2; 9 nucleotides line up with TRBD1. Germline V gene data show CDR1 as MNHEY and CDR2 as SVGAGI. The length of the CDR3 is 14 residues. J lost 8 bases, V lost 8 bases, and 12 bases had no gene match. CDR3 region: CASLPGTGFRGYTF. Here the CDR3 DNA reads TGTGCCAGCCTGCCGGGGACAGGGTTCAGGGGCTACACCTTC.

This clonotype turned up a few times. The chain uses TRBV12-3 or TRBV12-4 and TRBJ2-7; 7 nucleotides agree with TRBD1. With 5 bases clipped from V and 3 bases from J, the junction kept 7 bases outside the gene matches. CDR3 size: 14 residues. The CDR3 DNA reads TGTGCCAGCAGTCCCGGGACAGAATACTACGAGCAGTACTTC. This codes for CASSPGTEYYEQYF.

The CDR3 DNA reads as TGCAGCGTTGACGCGGGGAGTCAGTATGGCTACACCTTC. Protein sequence: CSVDAGSQYGYTF. The chain couples TRBV29-1 to TRBJ1-2; D remains unclear. The length of the CDR3 is 13 residues. V lost 3 bases to trimming and J lost 5 bases, with 13 bases between them. CDR1 is SQVTM and CDR2 is ANQGSEA in the germline V gene. Full variable domain (missing parts from reference TRBV29-1 and TRBJ1-2): SAVISQKPSRDICQRGTSLTIQCQVDSQVTMMFWYRQQPGQSLTLIATANQGSEATYESGFVIDKFPISRPNLTFSTLTVSNMSPEDSSIYLCSVDAGSQYGYTFGSGTRLTVV.